Listed below are T cell receptor beta chains from one sample, sequenced in a study of T cell responses to AZD1222 COVID-19 vaccine. Sequencing was performed with immunoSEQ multiplex PCR; in TCRdb, only in-frame clones are kept and a portion is missing. The profile covers tens of thousands of clones, with roughly 82% appearing a single time and approximately 5.4% taken by the ten largest. This specimen consisted of peripheral blood, obtained on day 0 of AZD1222 vaccination. Source of these receptors: an adult in good health. CDR3s include the opening cysteine and the closing phenylalanine or tryptophan. Fields, in order: J gene, V gene, clone size, CDR3 protein. Not every row has a clone size; where given, it reads once, few, many or a size class.

J: TRBJ1-6; V: TRBV19; size: -; CDR3: CASSLRQDSPLHF
J: TRBJ2-2; V: TRBV6-1; size: -; CDR3: CASSVLAGVANTGELFF
J: TRBJ1-6; V: TRBV10-3; size: -; CDR3: CAITNELGAGSPLHF
J: TRBJ1-1; V: TRBV2; size: -; CDR3: CASMFGGTEAFF
J: TRBJ2-7; V: TRBV29-1; size: -; CDR3: CSVADTDPPYEQYF
J: TRBJ2-1; V: TRBV4-2; size: -; CDR3: CASSQDRDSYNEQFF
J: TRBJ2-3; V: TRBV4-3; size: few; CDR3: CASSRGLAVITDTQYF
J: TRBJ1-2; V: TRBV28; size: -; CDR3: CASGHRTSNYGYTF
J: TRBJ1-6; V: TRBV5-6; size: -; CDR3: CASSFGGSSSYNSPLHF
J: TRBJ2-5; V: TRBV3-1/TRBV3-2; size: -; CDR3: CASSQDEVGWGQETQYF
J: TRBJ1-2; V: TRBV6-8; size: -; CDR3: CASSYSREGGYGYTF
J: TRBJ2-2; V: TRBV11-2; size: -; CDR3: CASSPDITNTGELFF
J: TRBJ2-2; V: TRBV11-2; size: -; CDR3: CASSPRQGGGELFF
J: TRBJ2-7; V: TRBV6-5; size: -; CDR3: CASSYGTSGYEQYF
J: TRBJ2-7; V: TRBV4-2; size: few; CDR3: CASSQDQGAPYEQYF
J: TRBJ2-7; V: TRBV5-6; size: -; CDR3: CASSLEAYEQYF
J: TRBJ2-7; V: TRBV5-1; size: -; CDR3: CASSWDSPRGSYEQYF
J: TRBJ1-4; V: TRBV19; size: -; CDR3: CASTMGGAMGEKLFF
J: TRBJ1-1; V: TRBV6-1; size: -; CDR3: CASSEAGNTEAFF
J: TRBJ2-7; V: TRBV3-1/TRBV3-2; size: once; CDR3: CASSHRDTSSYEQYF
J: TRBJ1-6; V: TRBV2; size: -; CDR3: CASSEDRGRDNSPLHF